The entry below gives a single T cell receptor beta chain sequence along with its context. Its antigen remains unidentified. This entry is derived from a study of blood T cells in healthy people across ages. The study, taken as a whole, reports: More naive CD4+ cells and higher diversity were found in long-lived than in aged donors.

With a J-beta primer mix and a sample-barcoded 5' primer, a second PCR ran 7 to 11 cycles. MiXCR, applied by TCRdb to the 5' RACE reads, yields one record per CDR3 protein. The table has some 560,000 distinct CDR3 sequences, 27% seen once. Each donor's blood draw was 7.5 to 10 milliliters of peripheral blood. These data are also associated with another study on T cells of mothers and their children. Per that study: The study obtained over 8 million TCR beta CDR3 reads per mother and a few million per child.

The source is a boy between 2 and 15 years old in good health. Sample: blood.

CDR3 amino acids: CASSLEGQPATDTQYF. For the CDR3, the DNA is TGTGCCAGCAGTTTAGAGGGACAGCCGGCGACAGATACGCAGTATTTT. This chain joins TRBV27 and TRBJ2-3; TRBD1 matches at 7 bases. The CDR3 is made up of 16 amino acids. CDR1 is MNHEY, CDR2 SMNVEV, per germline (reference sequence). Trimming removed 2 bases from V and 3 bases from J; junction bases left unmatched: 8.